These 18 T cell receptor beta chains share one sample of origin, sequenced in a study of blood T cell repertoires in COVID-19. Produced via immunoSEQ multiplex PCR; TCRdb's table is partial and in-frame only. The data contain approximately 160,000 clones, around 83% of them singletons. Sequenced material: peripheral blood. The receptors originated from a woman in her fifties or sixties with COVID-19, enrolled during active disease.

The chain carries TRBV18 and TRBJ2-7, with D unclear. With 2 bases removed from V and 5 bases from J, the gap between germline ends came to 4 bases. Germline-derived CDR1 and CDR2 are KGHSH and LQKENI. This CDR3 has 11 amino acids. The CDR3 here is CASSPGHEQYF. CDR3 nucleotide sequence: TGTGCCAGCTCACCAGGCCACGAGCAGTACTTC. Supplemented by reference TRBV18 and TRBJ2-7, the full variable domain reads NAGVMQNPRHLVRRRGQEARLRCSPMKGHSHVYWYRQLPEEGLKFMVYLQKENIIDESGMPKERFSAEFPKEGPSILRIQQVVRGDSAAYFCASSPGHEQYFGPGTRLTVT.

The chain carries TRBV20-1 and TRBJ1-2; D unclear. Per the germline V gene, CDR1 is DFQATT and CDR2 is SNEGSKA (reference sequence). V was shortened by 3 bases and J by 1 base, with 6 bases between the two germline ends. The CDR3 length is 12 residues. CDR3 region: CSASFSNYGYTF. CDR3 in DNA: TGCAGTGCTAGTTTCAGTAACTATGGCTACACCTTC.

The J gene is TRBJ1-5, the V gene TRBV19; TRBD1 matches 9 bases. The CDR3 is 18 residues long. With V trimmed by 3 bases and J by 3 bases, 12 bases remained unmatched. The germline CDR1 and CDR2 sequences are LNHDA and SQIVND (reference sequence). This CDR3 reads CASSILRGQGKVNQPQHF. In DNA, the CDR3 is TGTGCCAGTAGTATCCTCAGGGGACAGGGAAAGGTCAATCAGCCCCAGCATTTT.

V usage is TRBV4-2 and J usage is TRBJ2-3; the match to TRBD2 covers 11 bases. This CDR3 is built from 18 residues. Germline V CDR1 and CDR2: LGHNA, YNFKEQ. Losses at the gene ends were 1 base for V and 3 bases for J; bases not matched to a gene: 9. The CDR3 sequence is CASSQVTSGSGGTDTQYF. Written as DNA, the CDR3 is TGTGCCAGCAGCCAAGTAACTAGCGGGAGTGGGGGGACAGATACGCAGTATTTT.

V and J are TRBV28 and TRBJ2-2; D may be TRBD1 (6 bases). Per the germline V gene, CDR1 is MDHEN and CDR2 is SYDVKM. V was pared by 6 bases and J by 6 bases, with 14 bases between. The CDR3 is 14 residues long. CDR3 in DNA: TGTGCCAGCAGGAAAGGGGGATTAGCCGGGGAGCTGTTTTTT. Protein sequence: CASRKGGLAGELFF. Full variable domain (rest looked up from reference TRBV28 and TRBJ2-2): DVKVTQSSRYLVKRTGEKVFLECVQDMDHENMFWYRQDPGLGLRLIYFSYDVKMKEKGDIPEGYSVSREKKERFSLILESASTNQTSMYLCASRKGGLAGELFFGEGSRLTVL.

The gene calls are TRBV9 and TRBJ2-6; 9 bases are a match to TRBD1. Trimming cost V 3 bases and J 0 bases; bases outside gene matches: 7. Per germline, CDR1 SGDLS and CDR2 YYNGEE. The CDR3 has 18 amino acids. This CDR3 is CASSAGQGPPSGANVLTF. The CDR3 DNA follows: TGTGCCAGCAGCGCCGGACAGGGGCCTCCCTCTGGGGCCAACGTCCTGACTTTC.

This chain joins TRBV10-1 and TRBJ2-7, with D maybe TRBD1 (6 bases). CDR1 and CDR2 from the germline V gene are WNHNN and SYGVQD (reference sequence). The length of the CDR3 is 13 residues. V lost 2 bases and J lost 7, with 12 bases in between. In DNA, the CDR3 is TGCGCCAGCAGTGAGGGTCAGGGGTATGAGCAGTACTTC. Residues: CASSEGQGYEQYF.

The gene calls are TRBV6-5 and TRBJ1-2; perhaps TRBD1 as D (5 bases). The CDR3 loop spans 12 amino acids. Germline values: CDR1 MNHEY, CDR2 SVGAGI. V lost 2 bases and J 7 bases, leaving 8 bases between the germline ends. The CDR3 protein is CASSYGGAGYTF. The DNA for the CDR3 is TGTGCCAGCAGTTACGGCGGGGCTGGCTACACCTTC.

The chain combines TRBV6-5 with TRBJ1-2; D not resolved. V dropped 4 bases and J dropped 8 bases, with 17 bases sitting between them. The CDR3 totals 14 residues. Germline CDR1 reads MNHEY; CDR2 reads SVGAGI. The CDR3, as DNA: TGTGCCAGCAGTTCCCGGCTGGCAATGGAGGGCTACACCTTC. Residues: CASSSRLAMEGYTF.

The sample holds a few counts of this clone. This rearrangement joins TRBV12-5 to TRBJ1-5, with a possible D match to TRBD1 (5 bases). The CDR3 is 16 amino acids. Germline CDR1 reads LGHNT; CDR2 reads FRNRAP. Trimming removed 5 bases at V and 5 bases at J, with 19 bases between. The CDR3 here is CASGPWPGDGDQPQHF. CDR3 DNA: TGTGCTAGTGGTCCCTGGCCGGGGGACGGCGATCAGCCCCAGCATTTT.

V is TRBV11-2 and J is TRBJ1-2, with TRBD1 identical over 8 bases. The junction had 4 bases not matched to a gene; V was cut back by 1 base and J by 6 bases. The CDR3 is 14 residues long. Germline CDR1 SGHAT, CDR2 FQNNGV. This chain's CDR3 is CASSLGATGDGYTF. The CDR3 region has the DNA TGTGCCAGCAGCTTAGGGGCGACAGGGGATGGCTACACCTTC.

The chain employs TRBV19 and TRBJ1-3, with D possibly being TRBD1 (6 bases). CDR1 and CDR2 from the germline V gene are LNHDA and SQIVND (reference sequence). The length of the CDR3 is 16 residues. The V gene lost 5 bases and the J gene lost 1 base, with 15 bases spanning the gap. This CDR3 is CASSGYRAGSGNTIYF. CDR3 in DNA: TGTGCCAGTAGTGGTTACAGGGCTGGGTCTGGAAACACCATATATTTT.

This chain uses TRBV14 with TRBJ2-2, with 16 positions matching TRBD2. V trimming: 5 bases; J trimming: 5 bases; junction bases outside the gene matches: 5. The CDR3 covers 17 residues. Germline V CDR1 and CDR2: SGHDN, FVKESK. The CDR3 DNA follows: TGTGCCAGCAGCGTGCGGGGACTAGCGGGGGGGACCGGGGAGCTGTTTTTT. Protein product: CASSVRGLAGGTGELFF.

V and J are TRBV20-1 and TRBJ1-2, with D possibly TRBD1 on 5 matching bases. CDR3 size: 13 residues. Germline V gene data show CDR1 as DFQATT and CDR2 as SNEGSKA (reference sequence). V dropped 3 bases and J dropped 10 bases, with 18 bases sitting between them. The DNA of the CDR3 is TGCAGTGCTAGTTTTACCAGGGTGAGCGACTACACCTTC. Translating gives CSASFTRVSDYTF.

The chain has TRBV24-1 and TRBJ2-1, with 11 bases that match TRBD1. Germline values: CDR1 KGHDR, CDR2 SFDVKD. J was trimmed by 5 bases and V by 1 base; bases with no gene match: 6. CDR3 length: 17 amino acids. This chain's CDR3 is CATSDFWDRGIHNEQFF. Here the CDR3 DNA reads TGTGCCACCAGTGATTTCTGGGACAGGGGGATCCACAATGAGCAGTTCTTC.

The CDR3 DNA reads TGTGCCAGCAGTTACGGGGCTCGGATTAACACTGAAGCTTTCTTT. It translates to CASSYGARINTEAFF. The rearrangement joins TRBV6-5 to TRBJ1-1; TRBD1 might be the D (5 bases). CDR1 and CDR2 from the germline V gene are MNHEY and SVGAGI. This CDR3 is built from 15 residues. The ends were cut back, 2 bases at V and 2 bases at J, with 12 bases in the middle.

The rearrangement uses TRBV5-1 and TRBJ2-5; TRBD1 matches 7 bases. The CDR3 is made up of 14 amino acids. CDR1 is SGHRS and CDR2 is YFSETQ in the germline V gene. The V gene end was trimmed by 1 base and the J gene end by 4 bases; junction bases not matched to a gene: 4. The CDR3 DNA sequence: TGCGCCAGCAGCTTGAAGGGGGCGGGAGAGACCCAGTACTTC. Translating gives CASSLKGAGETQYF. Drawing the rest from reference TRBV5-1 and TRBJ2-5, the complete variable domain is KAGVTQTPRYLIKTRGQQVTLSCSPISGHRSVSWYQQTPGQGLQFLFEYFSETQRNKGNFPGRFSGRQFSNSRSEMNVSTLELGDSALYLCASSLKGAGETQYFGPGTRLLVL.

The CDR3 bases are TGTGCCAGCAGTGCCTTGACAGGGGTTTCGGCGTTTCTCGGCTACACCTTC. This codes for CASSALTGVSAFLGYTF. The rearrangement links TRBV27 to TRBJ1-2; 8 nucleotides align to TRBD1. The J segment lost 8 bases and the V segment lost 5 bases, leaving 19 bases of the junction unmatched. The CDR3 spans 17 residues. In germline, CDR1 is MNHEY, CDR2 SMNVEV (reference sequence).